This is a list of T cell receptor beta chains from one sample in a study of STAT5B mutations in CD4+ large granular lymphocyte leukemia. The repertoire was sequenced with immunoSEQ multiplex PCR; TCRdb's copy has only in-frame clones and lacks some. This sample yields 32,000 or so clones, of which 87% are seen a single time; less than 3.5% belongs to the top ten. Specimen: CD4+ T cells from blood buffy coats. These receptors originate from a human donor in good health. Both conserved end residues are part of each CDR3. A D gene is named only where the DNA matches it firmly. Only some rows state a clone size, as once, few, many or a class for expanded clones.

V gene	D gene	J gene	clone size	CDR3 DNA	CDR3 protein
TRBV5-1	.	TRBJ2-3	once	TGCGCCAGCAGCCCCCGGGCGAAACCTGGGGCAGATACGCAGTATTTT	CASSPRAKPGADTQYF
TRBV5-1	.	TRBJ2-3	once	TGCGCCAGCCAAGTCACAGATACGCAGTATTTT	CASQVTDTQYF
TRBV18	TRBD1	TRBJ1-1	.	TGTGCCAGCTCGGAAGGACAGGGGAACACTGAAGCTTTCTTT	CASSEGQGNTEAFF
TRBV7-2	.	TRBJ2-7	.	TGTGCCAGCAGCTTAGGGACAGAGTACGAGCAGTACTTC	CASSLGTEYEQYF
TRBV6-5	.	TRBJ2-7	.	TGTGCCAGCAGTTCGGGGGCGGGTAACTCCTACGAGCAGTACTTC	CASSSGAGNSYEQYF
TRBV7-2	TRBD1	TRBJ2-7	.	TGTGCCAGCAGCTTAGCCACCGGACAGGGATACGAGCAGTACTTC	CASSLATGQGYEQYF
TRBV25-1	.	TRBJ2-3	.	TGTGCCAGCAGTGAATCAGGAACGGGGGTCTGGACAGATACGCAGTATTTT	CASSESGTGVWTDTQYF
TRBV15	TRBD2	TRBJ2-5	.	TGTGCCACCTCTGCTAGCGGAGCAAGAGAGACCCAGTACTTC	CATSASGARETQYF
TRBV6-5	TRBD1	TRBJ1-1	few	TGTGCCAGCAGTTACTATTCAGGACAGGGGAGGACTGAAGCTTTCTTT	CASSYYSGQGRTEAFF
TRBV4-2	.	TRBJ1-1	.	TGTGCCAGCAGCCAAGAAGGTGGTGAAGCTTTCTTT	CASSQEGGEAFF
TRBV6-5	TRBD1	TRBJ1-1	.	TGTGCCAGTGGGGGACAGATGAACACTGAAGCTTTCTTT	CASGGQMNTEAFF
TRBV10-3	.	TRBJ2-7	.	TGTGCCATCAGTGAGTCGCAGACCCTCTACGAGCAATACTTC	CAISESQTLYEQYF
TRBV14	TRBD1	TRBJ1-2	few	TGTGCCAGCAGCCAAGATTACAGGGGTGGCTACACCTTC	CASSQDYRGGYTF
TRBV19	.	TRBJ2-7	.	TGTGCCAGTAGTGTAGGACCACGTGGGGAGCAGTACTTC	CASSVGPRGEQYF
TRBV6-5	TRBD1	TRBJ1-5	.	TGTGCCAGCAGTTACCTGGGACAGGGCAATCAGCCCCAGCATTTT	CASSYLGQGNQPQHF
TRBV28	.	TRBJ2-7	.	TGTGCCAGCAGGTCAACAGCTATCTACGAGCAGTACTTC	CASRSTAIYEQYF
TRBV10-3	.	TRBJ2-5	.	TGTGCCATCAGTGAAGGGTATAGGGAGACCCAGTACTTC	CAISEGYRETQYF